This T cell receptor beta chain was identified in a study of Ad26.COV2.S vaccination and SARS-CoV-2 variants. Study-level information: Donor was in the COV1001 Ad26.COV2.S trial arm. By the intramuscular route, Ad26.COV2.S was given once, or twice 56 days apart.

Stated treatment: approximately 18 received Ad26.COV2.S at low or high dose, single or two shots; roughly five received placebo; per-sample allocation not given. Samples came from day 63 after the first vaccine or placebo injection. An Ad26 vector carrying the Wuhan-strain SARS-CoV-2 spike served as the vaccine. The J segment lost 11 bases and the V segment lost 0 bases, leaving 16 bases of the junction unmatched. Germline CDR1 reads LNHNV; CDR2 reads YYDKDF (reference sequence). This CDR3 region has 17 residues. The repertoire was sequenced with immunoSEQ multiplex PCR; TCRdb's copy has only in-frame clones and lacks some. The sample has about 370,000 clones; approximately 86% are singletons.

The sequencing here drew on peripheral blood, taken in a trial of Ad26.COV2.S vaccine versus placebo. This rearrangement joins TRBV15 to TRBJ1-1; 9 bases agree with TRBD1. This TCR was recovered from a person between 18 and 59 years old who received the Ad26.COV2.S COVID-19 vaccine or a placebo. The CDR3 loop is CATSRDLSGQGSEGAFF. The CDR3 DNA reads TGTGCCACCAGCAGAGATCTTTCGGGACAGGGATCCGAGGGGGCTTTCTTT. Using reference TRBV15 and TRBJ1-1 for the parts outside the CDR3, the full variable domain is DAMVIQNPRYQVTQFGKPVTLSCSQTLNHNVMYWYQQKSSQAPKLLFHYYDKDFNNEADTPDNFQSRRPNTSFCFLDIRSPGLGDTAMYLCATSRDLSGQGSEGAFFGQGTRLTVV.